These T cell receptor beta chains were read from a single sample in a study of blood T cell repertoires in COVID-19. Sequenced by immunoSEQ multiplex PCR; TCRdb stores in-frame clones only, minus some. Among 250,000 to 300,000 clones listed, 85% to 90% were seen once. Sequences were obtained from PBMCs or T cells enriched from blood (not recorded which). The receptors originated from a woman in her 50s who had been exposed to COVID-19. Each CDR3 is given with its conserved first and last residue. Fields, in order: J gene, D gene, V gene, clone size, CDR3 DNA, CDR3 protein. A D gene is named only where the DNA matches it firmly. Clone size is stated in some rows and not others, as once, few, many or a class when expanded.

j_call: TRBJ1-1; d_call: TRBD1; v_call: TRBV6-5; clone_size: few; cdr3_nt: TGTGCCAGCAGTCCTGGGACAGTCAACACTGAAGCTTTCTTT; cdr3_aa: CASSPGTVNTEAFF
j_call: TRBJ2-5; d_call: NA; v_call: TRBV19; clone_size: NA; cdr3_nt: TGTGCCAGTAGTCGCGACGGGGTGACCCAGTACTTC; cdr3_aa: CASSRDGVTQYF
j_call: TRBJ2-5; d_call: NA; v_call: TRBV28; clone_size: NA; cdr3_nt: TGTGCCAGCAGTCTCCGACAGGCTAGCCAAGAGACCCAGTACTTC; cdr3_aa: CASSLRQASQETQYF
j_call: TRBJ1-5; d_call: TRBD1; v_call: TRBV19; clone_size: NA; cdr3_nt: TGTGCCAGTAGGTCGGGACAGGTTGCGGGCAATCAGCCCCAGCATTTT; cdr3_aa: CASRSGQVAGNQPQHF
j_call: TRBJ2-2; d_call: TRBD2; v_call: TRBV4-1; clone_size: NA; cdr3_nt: TGCGCCAGCAGCCAAGCACTAGCGGGGGGAGTCAAAACCGGGGAGCTGTTTTTT; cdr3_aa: CASSQALAGGVKTGELFF
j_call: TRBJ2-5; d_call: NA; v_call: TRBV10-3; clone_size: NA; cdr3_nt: TGTGCCATCAGTGGAAAGGGGGAAAGATACCAAGAGACCCAGTACTTC; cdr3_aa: CAISGKGERYQETQYF
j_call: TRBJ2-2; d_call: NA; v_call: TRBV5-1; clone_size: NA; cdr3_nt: TGCGCCAGCAGCTTCTTATCCGGGTTTGGGACCGGGGAGCTGTTTTTT; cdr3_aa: CASSFLSGFGTGELFF
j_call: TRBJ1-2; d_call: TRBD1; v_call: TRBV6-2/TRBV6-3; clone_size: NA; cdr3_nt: TGTGCCAGCAGTTACTCCCAGGGGGAGCTCGACTATGGCTACACCTTC; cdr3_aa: CASSYSQGELDYGYTF
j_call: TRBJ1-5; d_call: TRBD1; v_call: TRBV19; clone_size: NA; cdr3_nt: TGTGCCAGTAGTACGGGACAGGGGACATATAGCAATCAGCCCCAGCATTTT; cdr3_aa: CASSTGQGTYSNQPQHF
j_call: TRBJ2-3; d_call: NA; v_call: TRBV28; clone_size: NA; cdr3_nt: TGTGCCAGCACCCCCCTCTCGGGGAGCATCACAGATACGCAGTATTTT; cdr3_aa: CASTPLSGSITDTQYF
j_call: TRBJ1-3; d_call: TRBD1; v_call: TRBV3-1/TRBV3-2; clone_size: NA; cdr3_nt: TGTGCCAGCACCCCACCGGGACAGGGGGCTGTCGGCTCTGGAAACACCATATATTTT; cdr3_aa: CASTPPGQGAVGSGNTIYF
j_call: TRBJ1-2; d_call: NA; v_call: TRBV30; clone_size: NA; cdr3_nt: TGTGCCTGGAGGGGGGGACGGTCGTATGGCTACACCTTC; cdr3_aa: CAWRGGRSYGYTF
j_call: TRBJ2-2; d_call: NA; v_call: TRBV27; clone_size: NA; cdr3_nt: TGTGCCAGCAGCAGTGCGGGGATCGGGGAGCTGTTTTTT; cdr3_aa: CASSSAGIGELFF
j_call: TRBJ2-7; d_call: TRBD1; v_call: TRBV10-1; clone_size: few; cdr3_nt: TGCGCCAGCAGTAGGGACAGGGCGTACGAGCAGTACTTC; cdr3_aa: CASSRDRAYEQYF
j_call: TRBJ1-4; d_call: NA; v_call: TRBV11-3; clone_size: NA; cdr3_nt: TGTGCCAGCACCCTGAATGAAAAACTGTTTTTT; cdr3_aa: CASTLNEKLFF
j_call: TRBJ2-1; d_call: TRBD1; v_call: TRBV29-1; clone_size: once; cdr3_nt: TGCAGCGTTGAAAACTATCATCCGGGACAGACATTAAATGAGCAGTTCTTC; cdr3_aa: CSVENYHPGQTLNEQFF
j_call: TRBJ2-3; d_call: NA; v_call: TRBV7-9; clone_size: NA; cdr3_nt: TGTGCCAGCAGCTTAGCAGTGGCGGAAAACACAGATACGCAGTATTTT; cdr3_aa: CASSLAVAENTDTQYF
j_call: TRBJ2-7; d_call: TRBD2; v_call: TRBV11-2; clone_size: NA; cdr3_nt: TGTGCCAGCAGCGCTAGCGGGGGCCCCTCCTACGAGCAGTACTTC; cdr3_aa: CASSASGGPSYEQYF
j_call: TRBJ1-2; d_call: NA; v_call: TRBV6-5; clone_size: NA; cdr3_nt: TGTGCCAGCAGTCAACCGGGGAACTATGGCTACACCTTC; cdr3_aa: CASSQPGNYGYTF
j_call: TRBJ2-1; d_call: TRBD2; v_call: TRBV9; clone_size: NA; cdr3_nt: TGTGCCAGCAGCGGAAGGACTAGCGGAGACAACAATGAGCAGTTCTTC; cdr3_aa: CASSGRTSGDNNEQFF
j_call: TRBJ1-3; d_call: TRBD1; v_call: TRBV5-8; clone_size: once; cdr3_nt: TGTGCCAGCAGCCCCGACAGGGGGAGAAACACCATATATTTT; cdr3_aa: CASSPDRGRNTIYF
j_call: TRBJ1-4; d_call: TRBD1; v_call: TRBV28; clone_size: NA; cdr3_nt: TGTGCCAGCAGCACAGGGGGGGAGAAACTGTTTTTT; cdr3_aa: CASSTGGEKLFF
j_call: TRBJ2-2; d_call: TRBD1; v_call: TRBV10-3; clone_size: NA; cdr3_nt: TGTGCCATCAGTCGACAGGGGGGCAACACCGGGGAGCTGTTTTTT; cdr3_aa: CAISRQGGNTGELFF
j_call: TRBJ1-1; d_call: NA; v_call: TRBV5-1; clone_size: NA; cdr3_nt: TGCGCCAGCAGCGGAGGGCTTTTGAACACTGAAGCTTTCTTT; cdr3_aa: CASSGGLLNTEAFF
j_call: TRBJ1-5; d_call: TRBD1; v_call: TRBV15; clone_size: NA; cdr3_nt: TGTGCCACCAGTCGTGGGCAAACAGGGGGCCAGCCCCAGCATTTT; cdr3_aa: CATSRGQTGGQPQHF
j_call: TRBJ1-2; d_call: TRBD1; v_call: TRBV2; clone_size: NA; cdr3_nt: TGTGCCGTCCAGGGCTCGACGGGACAGAGTAACTATGGCTACACCTTC; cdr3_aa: CAVQGSTGQSNYGYTF
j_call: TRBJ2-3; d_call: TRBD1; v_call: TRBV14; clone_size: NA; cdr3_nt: TGTGCCAGCAGGGGACAGGGGGGCACAGATACGCAGTATTTT; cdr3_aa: CASRGQGGTDTQYF
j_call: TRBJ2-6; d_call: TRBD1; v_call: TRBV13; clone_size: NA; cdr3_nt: TGTGCCAGCAGCCCCGACAGGGGGGGGGCCAACGTCCTGACTTTC; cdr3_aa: CASSPDRGGANVLTF
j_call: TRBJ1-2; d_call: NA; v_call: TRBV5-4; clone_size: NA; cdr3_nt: TGTGCCAGCAGCTTACAAGATAACTATGGCTACACCTTC; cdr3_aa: CASSLQDNYGYTF
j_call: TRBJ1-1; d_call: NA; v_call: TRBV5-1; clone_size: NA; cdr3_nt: TGCGCCAGCAGCTTGGCCGCGGGTGGGGTTCGAACTGAAGCTTTCTTT; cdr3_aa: CASSLAAGGVRTEAFF
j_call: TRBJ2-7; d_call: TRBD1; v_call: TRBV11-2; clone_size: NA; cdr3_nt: TGTGCCAGCAGCCCAAGGACAGGGTCTTTTTACGAGCAGTACTTC; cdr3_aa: CASSPRTGSFYEQYF